This TCR beta chain was sequenced in a study of blood T cell repertoires in COVID-19. Recruits, aged roughly 18 to 100 years, lived in 24 US areas. Libraries were prepared by immunoSEQ multiplex PCR; TCRdb keeps only in-frame clonotypes and omits some of them. Of 200,000 to 250,000 clones in the sample, roughly 87% were seen once. CDR1 is MNHEY and CDR2 is SVGEGT in the germline V gene. V shed 4 bases and J 4 bases; nucleotides not matched to a gene: 15. The CDR3 sequence is 19 residues long. What was sequenced was PBMCs or T cells enriched from blood (not recorded which). The receptor was derived from a man aged 25 to 40 who had recovered from COVID-19. This chain joins TRBV6-2 or TRBV6-3 and TRBJ2-7; TRBD2 agrees at 14 bases. DNA for the CDR3: TGTGCCAGCAGTTCCATCCCGGGACTAGCGGGAGTGCACAGGTACGAGCAGTACTTC. Translation: CASSSIPGLAGVHRYEQYF.